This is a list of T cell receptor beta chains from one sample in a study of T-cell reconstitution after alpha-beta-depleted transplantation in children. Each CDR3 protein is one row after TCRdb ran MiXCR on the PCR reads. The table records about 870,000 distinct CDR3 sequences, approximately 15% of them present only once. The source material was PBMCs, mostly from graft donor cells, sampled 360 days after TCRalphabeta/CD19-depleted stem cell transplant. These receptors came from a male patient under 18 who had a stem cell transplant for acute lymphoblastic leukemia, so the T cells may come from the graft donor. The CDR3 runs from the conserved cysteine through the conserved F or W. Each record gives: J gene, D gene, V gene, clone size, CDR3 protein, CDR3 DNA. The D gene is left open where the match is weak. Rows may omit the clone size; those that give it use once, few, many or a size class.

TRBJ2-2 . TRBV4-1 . CASSASRARRLNTGELFF TGCGCCAGCAGCGCCTCTAGAGCCCGTCGACTCAACACCGGGGAGCTGTTTTTT
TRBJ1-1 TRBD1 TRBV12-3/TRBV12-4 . CASSAQGVNRLTEAFF TGTGCCAGCAGTGCCCAGGGGGTCAACCGTCTCACTGAAGCTTTCTTT
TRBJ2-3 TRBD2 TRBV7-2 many CASSFLAGSTDTQYF TGTGCCAGCAGCTTTCTAGCGGGATCCACAGATACGCAGTATTTT
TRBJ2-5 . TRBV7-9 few CASSWGPRQSQETQYF TGTGCCAGTTCTTGGGGCCCGAGACAAAGCCAAGAGACCCAGTACTTC
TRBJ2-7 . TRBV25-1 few CARSKVALSYEQYF TGTGCCAGATCTAAGGTAGCACTTTCCTACGAGCAGTACTTC
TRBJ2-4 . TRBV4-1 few CASSPGPKNIQYF TGCGCCAGCAGCCCCGGGCCGAAAAACATTCAGTACTTC
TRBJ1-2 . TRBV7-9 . CASSLALTPNYGYTF TGTGCCAGCAGCTTAGCCCTTACGCCTAACTATGGCTACACCTTC
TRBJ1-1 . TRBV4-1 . CAISLWAGDTEAFF TGCGCCATCAGCCTCTGGGCTGGGGACACTGAAGCTTTCTTT
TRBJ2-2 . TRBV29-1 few CSVVRLAGTGELFF TGCAGCGTTGTCCGGCTAGCAGGGACCGGGGAGCTGTTTTTT
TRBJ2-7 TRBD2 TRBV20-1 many CSAQTSGRTYEQYF TGCAGTGCCCAGACTAGCGGGAGGACCTACGAGCAGTACTTC
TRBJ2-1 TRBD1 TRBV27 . CASSANRGLNEQFF TGTGCCAGCAGTGCGAACAGGGGTTTGAATGAGCAGTTCTTC
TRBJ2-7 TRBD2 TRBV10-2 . CASSEREGTYEQYF TGCGCCAGCAGTGAGCGGGAGGGAACCTACGAGCAGTACTTC
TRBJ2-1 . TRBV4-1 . CASSHHGTLFNEQFF TGCGCCAGCAGCCATCACGGGACTCTCTTCAATGAGCAGTTCTTC
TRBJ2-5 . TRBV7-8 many CASTPSETQYF TGTGCCAGCACCCCCAGCGAGACCCAGTACTTC
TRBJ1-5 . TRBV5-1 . CASSYQAGQPQHF TGCGCCAGCAGCTATCAGGCCGGTCAGCCCCAGCATTTT
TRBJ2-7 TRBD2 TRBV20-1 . CSVGGRGEQYF TGCAGTGTAGGCGGGAGGGGTGAGCAGTACTTC
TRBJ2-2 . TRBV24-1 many CATSDPTSMAGELFF TGTGCCACCAGTGACCCGACTAGTATGGCCGGGGAGCTGTTTTTT
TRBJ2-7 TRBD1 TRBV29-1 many CSVQPGTGAYEQYF TGCAGCGTTCAACCCGGGACAGGCGCCTACGAGCAGTACTTC
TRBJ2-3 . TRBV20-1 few CSARDGKGPNTQYF TGCAGTGCTAGAGACGGCAAGGGACCTAATACGCAGTATTTT
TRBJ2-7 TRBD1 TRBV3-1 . CASSQDLETGHYEQYF TGTGCCAGCAGCCAAGATCTAGAGACAGGGCACTACGAGCAGTACTTC
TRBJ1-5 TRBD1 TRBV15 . CATSRGGGGNQPQHF TGTGCCACCAGCAGAGGAGGGGGCGGTAATCAGCCCCAGCATTTT
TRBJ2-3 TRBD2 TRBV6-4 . CASSEPGLGTDTQYF TGTGCCAGCAGTGAGCCGGGACTAGGAACAGATACGCAGTATTTT
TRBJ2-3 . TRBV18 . CASSQPVGDTQYF TGTGCCAGCTCCCAGCCCGTAGGAGATACGCAGTATTTT
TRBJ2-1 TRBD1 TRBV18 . CASSQSGQGSYNEQFF TGTGCCAGCTCACAATCGGGACAGGGGTCCTACAATGAGCAGTTCTTC
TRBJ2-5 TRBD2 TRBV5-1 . CASSGPSGRFETQYF TGCGCCAGCAGCGGGCCTAGCGGGAGGTTCGAGACCCAGTACTTC
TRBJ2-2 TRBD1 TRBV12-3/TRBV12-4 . CASTLGRGRTGELFF TGTGCCAGCACCCTGGGTAGGGGGCGCACCGGGGAGCTGTTTTTT
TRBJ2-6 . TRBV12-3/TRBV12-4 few CASSLFRGYSSGANVLTF TGTGCCAGCAGTTTATTTAGGGGGTACTCCTCTGGGGCCAACGTCCTGACTTTC
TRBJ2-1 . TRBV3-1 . CASRQGWEQFF TGTGCCAGCAGGCAAGGGTGGGAGCAGTTCTTC